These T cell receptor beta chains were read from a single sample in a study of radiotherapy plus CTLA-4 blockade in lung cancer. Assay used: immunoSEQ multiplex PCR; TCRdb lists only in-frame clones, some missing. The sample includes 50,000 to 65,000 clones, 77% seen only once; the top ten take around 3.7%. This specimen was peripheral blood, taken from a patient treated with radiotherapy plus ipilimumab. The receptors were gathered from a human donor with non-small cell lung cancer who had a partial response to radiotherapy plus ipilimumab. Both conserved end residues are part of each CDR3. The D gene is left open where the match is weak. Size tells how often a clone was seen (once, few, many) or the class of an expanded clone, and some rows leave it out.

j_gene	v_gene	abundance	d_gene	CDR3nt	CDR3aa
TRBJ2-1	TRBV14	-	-	TGTGCCAGCAGCCAAGAAGTCTGGAGTCCCTTTTACAATGAGCAGTTCTTC	CASSQEVWSPFYNEQFF
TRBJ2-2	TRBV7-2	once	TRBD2	TGTGCCAGCAGCTTGAACCTAGCGGGGGGGCGCACCGGGGAGCTGTTTTTT	CASSLNLAGGRTGELFF
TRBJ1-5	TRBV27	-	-	TGTGCCAGCAGTTTATCGTACAGTGGAGGTTGGCCCCAGCATTTT	CASSLSYSGGWPQHF
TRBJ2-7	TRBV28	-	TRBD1	TGTGCCAGCTCCTCTACCGGACAGGGGTTCTCCTACGAGCAGTACTTC	CASSSTGQGFSYEQYF
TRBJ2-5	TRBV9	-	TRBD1	TGTGCCAGCAGCGTAGCTTCGGGACAGGGAATGGAGACCCAGTACTTC	CASSVASGQGMETQYF
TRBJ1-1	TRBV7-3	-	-	TGTGCCAGCAGCCTCGGACGGGAGAACACTGAAGCTTTCTTT	CASSLGRENTEAFF
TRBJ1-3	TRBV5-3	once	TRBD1	TGTGCCAGAAGCCTAAAGGACAGGTACTCTGGAAACACCATATATTTT	CARSLKDRYSGNTIYF
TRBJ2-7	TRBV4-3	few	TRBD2	TGCGCCAGCAGCCAAGATCGGGCTAGCGGGGGCTACGAGCAGTACTTC	CASSQDRASGGYEQYF
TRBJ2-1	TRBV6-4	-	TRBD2	TGTGCCAGCAGCCTAATAGGGTCGGGGGGGCGTCTGTTCTTC	CASSLIGSGGRLFF
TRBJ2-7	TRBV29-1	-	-	TGCAGCGTTGAAGATCGCCGGGGCGAGCAGTACTTC	CSVEDRRGEQYF
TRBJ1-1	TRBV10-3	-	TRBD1	TGTGCCATCAGGAAGACAGGGGACACTGAAGCTTTCTTT	CAIRKTGDTEAFF
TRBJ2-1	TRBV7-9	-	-	TGTGCCAGCAGCGCGACAGTCTCCTACAATGAGCAGTTCTTC	CASSATVSYNEQFF
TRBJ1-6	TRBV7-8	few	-	TGTGCCAGCAGCTCCCGTGAGGCATCCCTCCACTTT	CASSSREASLHF
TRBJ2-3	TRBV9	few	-	TGTGCCAGCAGCCCCTGGGCACAGACAGCAGATACGCAGTATTTT	CASSPWAQTADTQYF